Below are 9 T cell receptor beta chains sequenced from a single sample in a study of T cell repertoires in cytomegalovirus infection. TCRdb redid the calling of the reads with MiXCR, one entry per CDR3 protein. The sample lists around 360,000 distinct CDR3 sequences; just under 35% were seen once. Their antigen targets remain unknown. Sequencing used cultured PBMCs, obtained from culture after CMV antigen stimulation. The receptors were gathered from a human donor in good health (CMV status not recorded). Some clones in this sample may be carry-over from other donors' samples.

The chain combines TRBV20-1 with TRBJ2-1; D not certain. Germline CDR1 is DFQATT and CDR2 is SNEGSKA (reference sequence). Trimming cost V 3 bases and J 3 bases, with 15 bases left between them. This CDR3 has 15 amino acids. Here the CDR3 reads CSARSARTRYNEQFF. As DNA, the CDR3 is TGCAGTGCTAGGTCGGCCCGGACCCGCTACAATGAGCAGTTCTTC.

In its sample, this clonotype was seen many times. The V gene is TRBV7-9, the J gene TRBJ1-4, with D possibly TRBD1 on 5 matching bases. The germline CDR1 and CDR2 sequences are SEHNR and FQNEAQ (reference sequence). The CDR3 has 14 residues. V was cut by 3 bases and J by 8 bases, with 13 bases left in between. Written as DNA, the CDR3 is TGTGCCAGCAGCTTTACCAGGGATGAAGAAAAACTGTTTTTT. Its translation is CASSFTRDEEKLFF.

This rearrangement joins TRBV10-3 to TRBJ2-7, with a weak D call TRBD2 (5 bases). CDR3 length equals 14 residues. Trimming took 3 bases from V and 6 from J, leaving 15 bases between them. The germline V gene encodes CDR1 ENHRY and CDR2 SYGVKD. CDR3 region: CAISDPSGGVEQYV. As DNA, the CDR3 is TGTGCCATCAGTGATCCAAGCGGAGGAGTCGAGCAGTACGTC.

This clonotype was seen ten or more times. The chain has TRBV7-9 and TRBJ1-1, with D hard to call. The CDR3 totals 14 residues. Germline V gives CDR1 SEHNR, CDR2 FQNEAQ (reference sequence). V gave up 1 base and J gave up 1 base, with 7 bases separating them. The CDR3 DNA follows: TGTGCCAGCAGCTTAGTTGCAGGGAACACTGAAGCTTTCTTT. Translating it yields CASSLVAGNTEAFF. The entire variable domain, with the rest obtained from reference TRBV7-9 and TRBJ1-1, is as follows: DTGVSQNPRHKITKRGQNVTFRCDPISEHNRLYWYRQTLGQGPEFLTYFQNEAQLEKSRLLSDRFSAERPKGSFSTLEIQRTEQGDSAMYLCASSLVAGNTEAFFGQGTRLTVV.

This clonotype was detected a few times. The chain carries TRBV6-1 and TRBJ2-5; D possibly corresponds to TRBD2 (6 bases). Looked up from germline, CDR1 is MNHNS and CDR2 is SASEGT. The V end was cut by 2 bases, the J end by 9 bases, with 19 bases between. The CDR3 has 15 amino acids. CDR3 sequence reads: CASSEWRGLGLAQYF. The CDR3 nucleotides are TGTGCCAGCAGTGAATGGCGGGGACTCGGTTTGGCCCAGTACTTC.

V and J are TRBV18 and TRBJ2-3, with D uncertain. Trimming stripped 2 bases from V and 5 bases from J, with 5 bases between. The germline V gene has CDR1 KGHSH and CDR2 LQKENI. The CDR3 length is 12 residues. CDR3 nucleotide sequence: TGTGCCAGCTCACCATCGGAAGATACGCAGTATTTT. It yields the protein CASSPSEDTQYF.

This clonotype was counted many times. The chain is built from TRBV7-2 and TRBJ1-4; tentative D call: TRBD1 (5 bases). V dropped 0 bases and J dropped 7 bases, with 12 bases sitting between them. The CDR3 extends over 15 amino acids. Germline CDR1 and CDR2: SGHTA and FQGNSA. CDR3: CASSLASGRGEKLFF. CDR3 nucleotides: TGTGCCAGCAGCTTAGCGTCAGGGAGGGGTGAAAAACTGTTTTTT.

This clonotype was observed a few times. The chain combines TRBV6-2 or TRBV6-3 with TRBJ1-1; D is ambiguous. Trimming left V 4 bases short and J 5 bases short, with 11 bases between. Germline CDR1 and CDR2: MNHEY and SVGEGT. This CDR3 comprises 13 residues. The CDR3 bases are TGTGCCAGCAGTTCCCCCGCTAGAACTGAAGCTTTCTTT. Its translation is CASSSPARTEAFF.

V is TRBV20-1 and J is TRBJ1-4; TRBD1 agrees at 9 bases. This CDR3 is 13 amino acids long. V lost 6 bases and J lost 5; bases outside the gene matches: 4. Per the germline V gene, CDR1 is DFQATT and CDR2 is SNEGSKA (reference sequence). CDR3 sequence reads: CSAKTGGNEKLFF. Written as DNA, the CDR3 is TGCAGTGCCAAAACAGGGGGCAATGAAAAACTGTTTTTT.